This record looks at one T cell receptor beta chain sequence and its context. No antigen is known for it. The CDR3 is 14 amino acids. Deletions cut 5 bases from V and 4 bases from J, with 14 bases between. The V gene's germline CDR1 is MNHEY and CDR2 SVGAGI. Method: immunoSEQ multiplex PCR; TCRdb's copy keeps in-frame clones and lacks some. The sample holds roughly 51,000 clones, about nine tenths seen once. The data were obtained in a study of a mutant IDH1 vaccine in newly diagnosed glioma. As to time point: baseline, week 1 (first vaccination visit). Specified treatment: pre-vaccination baseline after standard-of-care therapy. Study conclusions and caveats: Seemingly, top peripheral T cell clonotype changes bore no relation to pseudoprogression.

V usage is TRBV6-5 and J usage is TRBJ1-1; tentatively, D is TRBD1 (5 bases). The material was PBMCs, obtained from a glioma patient treated with radiotherapy, temozolomide or both. The source is a man aged 40-49 years with glioma. DNA of the CDR3: TGTGCCAGCAGTCCCAGAGGGGAGGGCACTGAAGCTTTCTTT. Residues: CASSPRGEGTEAFF.